Presented here are 22 T cell receptor beta chains from one specimen sequenced in a study of chemoradiotherapy in HPV16-positive cancers. Only in-frame clones appear in the TCRdb table, and some are missing; sequencing was by immunoSEQ multiplex PCR. The sample shows 30,000 to 40,000 clones, around 89% of them seen only once. Here the sequenced sample was blood, taken from a patient who underwent chemoradiotherapy. Receptors originate from a human donor with HPV-associated anogenital cancer.

The V and J genes are TRBV19 and TRBJ2-5; TRBD2 aligns across 8 bases. CDR3 length: 18 amino acids. The germline V gene encodes CDR1 LNHDA and CDR2 SQIVND (reference sequence). The V gene end was trimmed by 3 bases and the J gene end by 1 base; junction bases not matched to a gene: 13. CDR3 DNA sequence: TGTGCCAGTAGTATGGTAGCGGGGATGGGGGGGCTCCAAGAGACCCAGTACTTC. It yields the protein CASSMVAGMGGLQETQYF. Filled out from reference TRBV19 and TRBJ2-5, the complete variable domain reads DGGITQSPKYLFRKEGQNVTLSCEQNLNHDAMYWYRQDPGQGLRLIYYSQIVNDFQKGDIAEGYSVSREKKESFPLTVTSAQKNPTAFYLCASSMVAGMGGLQETQYFGPGTRLLVL.

The chain employs TRBV4-1 and TRBJ1-4; no clear D gene. The V and J ends lost 2 bases and 3 bases respectively, with 16 bases between them. CDR1 is MGHRA, CDR2 YSYEKL, per germline. This CDR3 is 17 amino acids long. The CDR3 region is CASSQTEVGRANEKLFF. DNA of the CDR3: TGCGCCAGCAGCCAAACGGAGGTGGGGAGGGCTAATGAAAAACTGTTTTTT.

The rearrangement joins TRBV6-5 to TRBJ1-5; 7 bases are a match to TRBD1. Germline CDR1 MNHEY, CDR2 SVGAGI. This CDR3 spans 13 amino acids. After removal of 6 bases from V and 5 bases from J, the junction contained 4 bases not matched to a gene. The CDR3 region has the DNA TGTGCCAGCAGCAGCGACAGGGATCAGCCCCAGCATTTT. It specifies CASSSDRDQPQHF.

The chain links TRBV27 to TRBJ1-3; D is unresolved. Germline CDR1 reads MNHEY; CDR2 reads SMNVEV (reference sequence). The length of the CDR3 is 15 residues. Trimming shortened V by 5 bases and J by 0 bases, and 11 bases separated the two germline ends. The CDR3, as DNA: TGTGCCAGCAGTAGTATTTTCAGCTCTGGAAACACCATATATTTT. This sequence encodes CASSSIFSSGNTIYF.

This chain links TRBV6-6 with TRBJ2-1, with D unclear. V shed 5 bases and J shed 8 bases, with 10 bases lying between them. The CDR3 contains 12 residues. Germline V gene sequence: CDR1 MNHNY, CDR2 SVGAGI (reference sequence). The CDR3 DNA is TGTGCCAGCAGTCAGGTTTCCGATGAGCAGTTCTTC. Amino acids: CASSQVSDEQFF.

The CDR3 region is CASRREGRDYADTQYF. For the CDR3, the DNA is TGTGCCAGCAGGCGGGAGGGCCGGGATTACGCAGATACGCAGTATTTT. The rearrangement links TRBV27 to TRBJ2-3, with TRBD2 matching 9 bases. Germline-derived CDR1 and CDR2 are MNHEY and SMNVEV (reference sequence). V lost 6 bases, J lost 4 bases, and 11 bases stayed unmatched. This CDR3 has 16 amino acids.

The chain couples TRBV6-5 to TRBJ1-6; D unclear. The germline V gene encodes CDR1 MNHEY and CDR2 SVGAGI. CDR3 size: 15 residues. Trimming removed 2 bases at V and 5 bases at J, with 10 bases between. For the CDR3, the DNA is TGTGCCAGCAGTTACGAGGGAGGGAATAATTCACCCCTCCACTTT. Its translation: CASSYEGGNNSPLHF.

This chain connects TRBV10-3 to TRBJ1-2; no clear D gene. This CDR3 is 13 amino acids long. Germline V gene lookup returns CDR1 ENHRY and CDR2 SYGVKD. Between the trimmed V and J ends, which lost 4 bases and 4 bases, there was a span of 10 bases. The CDR3 DNA reads TGTGCCATCAGTGGATCGATCACCTATGGCTACACCTTC. The encoded protein is CAISGSITYGYTF.

This clone was detected once. The genes are TRBV6-6 and TRBJ2-7; TRBD2 is a possible D gene (6 bases). CDR3 length: 12 residues. CDR1 and CDR2 (germline): MNHNY, SVGAGI (reference sequence). The germline V and J ends were trimmed by 4 bases and 6 bases, with 10 bases remaining between them. The DNA of the CDR3 is TGTGCCAGCAGTTCCCGGGACTTCGAGCAGTACTTC. Residues: CASSSRDFEQYF.

The V call is TRBV11-2, the J call TRBJ2-7; D unclear. Germline lookup yields CDR1 SGHAT and CDR2 FQNNGV. V shed 1 base and J shed 0 bases, with 10 bases lying between them. The CDR3 runs to 15 residues. Here the CDR3 DNA reads TGTGCCAGCAGCTTAGCGGGCCTGAGCTCCTACGAGCAGTACTTC. It encodes CASSLAGLSSYEQYF.

The chain carries TRBV19 and TRBJ2-7, with 7 bases matching TRBD2. The CDR3 has 14 amino acids. V was pared by 3 bases and J by 6 bases, with 8 bases of the junction left unmatched. Germline CDR1 LNHDA, CDR2 SQIVND (reference sequence). CDR3 residues: CASSMGGSRGEQYF. In DNA form, the CDR3 reads TGTGCCAGTAGTATGGGCGGGAGCAGAGGCGAGCAGTACTTC.

The chain combines TRBV29-1 with TRBJ1-2, with unresolved D. Germline V lookup: CDR1 SQVTM, CDR2 ANQGSEA. The CDR3 totals 11 residues. V was pared by 4 bases and J by 6 bases, with 9 bases between. CDR3: CSVGGGNGYTF. For the CDR3, the DNA is TGCAGCGTTGGTGGAGGGAATGGCTACACCTTC.

The chain links TRBV11-2 to TRBJ2-1; D call uncertain. Germline V gene lookup returns CDR1 SGHAT and CDR2 FQNNGV. This CDR3 comprises 15 residues. The ends were cut back, 3 bases at V and 7 bases at J, with 16 bases in the middle. CDR3 in DNA: TGTGCCAGCAGCTTTGGGCAGGTACTTAGGAATGAGCAGTTCTTC. Its protein is CASSFGQVLRNEQFF.

The V and J genes are TRBV5-1 and TRBJ1-6; D call uncertain. The ends were cut back, 1 base at V and 4 bases at J, with 9 bases in the middle. CDR1 is SGHRS, CDR2 YFSETQ, per germline. CDR3 size: 15 residues. The DNA of the CDR3 is TGCGCCAGCAGCTTGACCAGGCAGTATAATTCACCCCTCCACTTT. It yields the protein CASSLTRQYNSPLHF.

The chain has TRBV5-1 and TRBJ2-5; possible D gene TRBD2, 7 bases. The CDR3 runs to 16 residues. V was clipped by 4 bases and J by 5 bases, with 21 bases between them. Germline loops: CDR1 SGHRS, CDR2 YFSETQ. CDR3: CASSPGSRGAQETQYF. CDR3 coding DNA: TGCGCCAGCAGCCCGGGGAGCCGGGGGGCGCAGGAGACCCAGTACTTC.

Notes on this clone: Additional DNA sequences in this sample encode the identical CDR3. The rearrangement links TRBV19 to TRBJ1-5, with TRBD1 matching over 12 bases. Per the germline V gene, CDR1 is LNHDA and CDR2 is SQIVND (reference sequence). The CDR3 spans 16 residues. Trimming removed 5 bases from V and 6 bases from J; junction bases left unmatched: 8. DNA of the CDR3: TGTGCCAGTAGTGCTCCGGGACAGGGGGCATTTCAGCCCCAGCATTTT. Translated, it gives CASSAPGQGAFQPQHF.

This rearrangement joins TRBV30 to TRBJ1-3; D unclear. The CDR3 extends over 16 amino acids. The germline V gene encodes CDR1 GTSNPN and CDR2 SVGIG (reference sequence). V dropped 0 bases and J dropped 0 bases, with 12 bases sitting between them. DNA for the CDR3: TGTGCCTGGAGTGTACCCCGCAGCTTCTCTGGAAACACCATATATTTT. It is translated as CAWSVPRSFSGNTIYF.

The rearrangement links TRBV5-1 to TRBJ2-6; 9 nucleotides align to TRBD1. The germline V gene has CDR1 SGHRS and CDR2 YFSETQ. The V gene end was trimmed by 0 bases and the J gene end by 3 bases; junction bases not matched to a gene: 4. CDR3 size: 17 residues. CDR3 protein: CASSLGGTGSGANVLTF. The DNA for the CDR3 is TGCGCCAGCAGCTTGGGAGGGACAGGGAGTGGGGCCAACGTCCTGACTTTC.

The rearrangement uses TRBV13 and TRBJ2-7; TRBD2 is a possible D gene (5 bases). Germline loops: CDR1 PRHDT, CDR2 FYEKMQ (reference sequence). The CDR3 runs to 15 residues. V lost 5 bases and J lost 4, with 18 bases in between. The CDR3 protein is CASSNPGSPGYEQYF. CDR3 in DNA: TGTGCCAGCAGCAATCCGGGCTCCCCGGGGTACGAGCAGTACTTC.

This rearrangement joins TRBV18 to TRBJ2-2; D tentatively fits TRBD1 or TRBD2 (5 bases each). CDR1 and CDR2 (germline): KGHSH, LQKENI. The CDR3 has 15 residues. Deletions cut 1 base from V and 4 bases from J, with 10 bases between. The CDR3 region has the DNA TGTGCCAGCTCACCACGAACTGGGGGCACCGGGGAGCTGTTTTTT. This codes for CASSPRTGGTGELFF.

The chain links TRBV2 to TRBJ1-5; 8 nucleotides match TRBD1. The J segment lost 8 bases and the V segment lost 0 bases, leaving 6 bases of the junction unmatched. Germline V gives CDR1 SNHLY, CDR2 FYNNEI. The CDR3 is 15 amino acids. The CDR3 loop is CASSEAPQGAEPQHF. The CDR3 bases are TGTGCCAGCAGTGAAGCGCCCCAGGGGGCAGAGCCCCAGCATTTT. The full variable domain, rest sourced from reference TRBV2 and TRBJ1-5, is EPEVTQTPSHQVTQMGQEVILRCVPISNHLYFYWYRQILGQKVEFLVSFYNNEISEKSEIFDDQFSVERPDGSNFTLKIRSTKLEDSAMYFCASSEAPQGAEPQHFGDGTRLSIL.

A single count supports this clone. The CDR3 sequence is CASRAGIVAPYEQYF. CDR3 sequence (DNA): TGTGCCAGTAGGGCGGGGATAGTCGCTCCCTACGAGCAGTACTTC. This rearrangement joins TRBV19 to TRBJ2-7; possible D gene TRBD2, 6 bases. This CDR3 is built from 15 residues. V lost 6 bases, J lost 2 bases, and 17 bases lay in between. CDR1 is LNHDA and CDR2 is SQIVND in the germline V gene (reference sequence).